The 10 T cell receptor beta chains below were found in one sample sequenced in a study of CD8+CD57+ T cells in acquired aplastic anemia. The TCR beta profiling, which covered VDJ combination and CDR3 sequence, was carried out using genomic DNA as the template. One entry per CDR3 protein results from TCRdb running MiXCR on the reads. The table includes roughly 420,000 distinct CDR3 sequences, about two thirds detected once. The sequenced sample was sorted CD4+, CD8+, or CD8+CD57+ T cells (not recorded which) from PBMCs. These receptors were obtained from a human donor in good health, serving as a control.

This clonotype was seen a single time. The rearrangement joins TRBV19 to TRBJ1-5; D possibly corresponds to TRBD1 (6 bases). V shed 9 bases and J shed 10 bases, with 25 bases lying between them. This CDR3 has 15 amino acids. Germline CDR1 and CDR2: LNHDA and SQIVND (reference sequence). The CDR3 sequence is CASSYTEGEGHPQHF. DNA of the CDR3: TGTGCCAGCAGTTACACAGAGGGGGAAGGTCATCCCCAGCATTTT.

With regard to this clonotype: Germline is not matched at one junction end, which may reflect a read error. This chain links TRBV6-5 with TRBJ1-1; D remains unclear. The CDR3 loop spans 14 amino acids. The V gene's germline CDR1 is MNHEY and CDR2 SVGAGI. The CDR3 loop is CASSVEVGNTKAFF. Here the CDR3 DNA reads TGTGCCAGCAGTGTCGAAGTCGGGAACACTAAAGCTTTCTTT.

This clonotype showed up many times. The chain is built from TRBV6-1 and TRBJ2-1, with TRBD1 matching over 7 bases. The CDR3 consists of 13 residues. The V gene end was trimmed by 7 bases and the J gene end by 2 bases; junction bases not matched to a gene: 2. Germline V gene lookup returns CDR1 MNHNS and CDR2 SASEGT. The CDR3 DNA reads as TGTGCCAGCAACGACAGGGCCTACAATGAGCAGTTCTTC. It translates to CASNDRAYNEQFF.

The chain recombines TRBV6-6 with TRBJ1-6; no firm D call. V lost 6 bases and J lost 10, with 10 bases in between. Per the germline V gene, CDR1 is MNHNY and CDR2 is SVGAGI (reference sequence). The CDR3 has 12 residues. Here the CDR3 reads CASRSVLSPLHF. CDR3 nucleotide sequence: TGTGCCAGCAGGTCAGTTTTGTCACCCCTCCACTTT.

This clonotype was observed a single time. V gene TRBV5-1 combines with J gene TRBJ2-7; D ambiguous. The V gene's germline CDR1 is SGHRS and CDR2 YFSETQ. CDR3 length equals 12 residues. The V gene lost 0 bases and the J gene lost 12 bases, with 13 bases spanning the gap. CDR3 sequence (DNA): TGCGCCAGCAGCTTGGCCGCTGGAGCAAGGTACTTC. It translates to CASSLAAGARYF.

This chain joins TRBV9 and TRBJ2-3; 10 nucleotides align to TRBD1. CDR1 and CDR2 from the germline V gene are SGDLS and YYNGEE. V shed 3 bases, J shed 12 bases, and the junction held 13 bases outside the gene matches. CDR3 length: 15 residues. In nucleotides, the CDR3 is TGTGCCAGCAGCGCCACCGGGACAGGGGTGTCACCCCAGTATTTT. This encodes CASSATGTGVSPQYF.

This clonotype was detected only once. This chain uses TRBV24-1 with TRBJ2-7; 10 bases match TRBD1. CDR3 length equals 15 residues. Trimming removed 4 bases from V and 3 bases from J; junction bases left unmatched: 5. Germline V gene sequence: CDR1 KGHDR, CDR2 SFDVKD. The CDR3 DNA is TGTGCCACCAGTGAGTCGGGACAGGGGATCTACGAGCAGTACTTC. Its translation: CATSESGQGIYEQYF.

The rearrangement uses TRBV10-3 and TRBJ1-6; D not resolved. Trimming took off 3 bases at V and 10 bases at J, with 13 bases between the two ends. Germline loops: CDR1 ENHRY, CDR2 SYGVKD. The CDR3 is 14 residues long. The CDR3 loop reads CAISDGLAGSPLHF. CDR3 nucleotides: TGTGCCATCAGTGATGGGCTAGCGGGATCACCCCTCCACTTT.

This clonotype has ten or more counts. The CDR3 bases are TGCAGTGCTAAGGCTAGCGGGGACGAGACCCAGTACTTC. Its translation is CSAKASGDETQYF. This sequence joins TRBV20-1 and TRBJ2-5; 9 positions agree with TRBD2. With 4 bases clipped from V and 5 bases from J, the junction kept 5 bases outside the gene matches. The CDR3 spans 13 residues. Per the germline V gene, CDR1 is DFQATT and CDR2 is SNEGSKA (reference sequence).

V is TRBV5-4 and J is TRBJ2-3; 10 bases are shared with TRBD1. The CDR3 spans 16 residues. CDR1 SGHNT and CDR2 YYREEE come from the germline V gene (reference sequence). J lost 4 bases, V lost 0 bases, and 5 bases had no gene match. DNA for the CDR3: TGTGCCAGCAGCTTGGGACAGGGGGCAGGCGCAGATACGCAGTATTTT. Residues: CASSLGQGAGADTQYF.